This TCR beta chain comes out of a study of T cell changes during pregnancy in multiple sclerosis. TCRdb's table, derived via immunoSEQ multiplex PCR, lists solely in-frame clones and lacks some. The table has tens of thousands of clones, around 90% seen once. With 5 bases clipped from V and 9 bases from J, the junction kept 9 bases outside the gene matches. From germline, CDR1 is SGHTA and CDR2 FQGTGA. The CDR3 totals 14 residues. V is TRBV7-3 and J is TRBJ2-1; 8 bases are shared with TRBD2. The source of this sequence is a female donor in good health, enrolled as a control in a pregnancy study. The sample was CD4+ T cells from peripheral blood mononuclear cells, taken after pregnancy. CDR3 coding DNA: TGTGCCAGCAGCCAAGGGACTAGTACCAGTGAGCAGTTCTTC. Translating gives CASSQGTSTSEQFF.